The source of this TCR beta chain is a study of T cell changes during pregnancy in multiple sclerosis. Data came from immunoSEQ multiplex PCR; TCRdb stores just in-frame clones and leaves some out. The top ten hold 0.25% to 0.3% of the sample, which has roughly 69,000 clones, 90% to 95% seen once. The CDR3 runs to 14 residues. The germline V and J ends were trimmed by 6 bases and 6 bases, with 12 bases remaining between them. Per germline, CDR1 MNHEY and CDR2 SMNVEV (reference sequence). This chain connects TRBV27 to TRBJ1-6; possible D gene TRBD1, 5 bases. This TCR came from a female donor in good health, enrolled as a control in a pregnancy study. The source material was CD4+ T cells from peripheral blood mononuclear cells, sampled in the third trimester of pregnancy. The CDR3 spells CASRTYGGNSPLHF. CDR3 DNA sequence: TGTGCCAGCAGGACATACGGGGGTAATTCACCCCTCCACTTT.